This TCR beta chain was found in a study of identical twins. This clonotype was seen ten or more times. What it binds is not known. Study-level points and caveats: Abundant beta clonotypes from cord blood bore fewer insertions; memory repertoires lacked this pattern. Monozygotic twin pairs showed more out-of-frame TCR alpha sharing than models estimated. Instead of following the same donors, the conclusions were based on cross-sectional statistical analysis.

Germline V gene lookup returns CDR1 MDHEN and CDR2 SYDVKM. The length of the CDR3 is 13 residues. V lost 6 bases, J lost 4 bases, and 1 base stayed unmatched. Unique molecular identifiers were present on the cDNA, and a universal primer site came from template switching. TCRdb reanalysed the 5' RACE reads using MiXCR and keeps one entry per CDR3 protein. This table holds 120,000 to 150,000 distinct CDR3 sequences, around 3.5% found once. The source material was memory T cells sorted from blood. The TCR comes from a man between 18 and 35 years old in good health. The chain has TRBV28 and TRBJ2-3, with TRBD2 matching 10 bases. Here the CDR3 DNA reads TGTGCCAGCAGACTAGCGGGATCAGATACGCAGTATTTT. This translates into CASRLAGSDTQYF.